The 8 T cell receptor beta chains below all came from one sample that was sequenced in a study of Graves' ophthalmopathy and Graves' hyperthyroidism. RNA transcripts were the template, and TCR beta CDR3 regions were amplified from them. Investigators did first-round RT-PCR with HTBI primers, then second-round multiplex PCR. TCRdb reprocessed the multiplex PCR reads via MiXCR and lists one record per CDR3 protein. The top ten hold 43% of the sample, which has 200,000 to 250,000 distinct CDR3 sequences, around a fifth seen once. The sample comprised peripheral blood. All receptors come from a woman in her fifties or sixties with Graves' ophthalmopathy.

This clonotype has just a few counts. This rearrangement joins TRBV3-1 to TRBJ1-3; D is uncertain. Trimming removed 0 bases at V and 4 bases at J, with 10 bases between. Germline loops: CDR1 LGHDT, CDR2 YNNKEL (reference sequence). The CDR3 sequence is 15 residues long. The CDR3, as DNA: TGTGCCAGCAGCCAAGACGAGCTGTTAGGAAACACCATATATTTT. It encodes CASSQDELLGNTIYF.

V and J are TRBV24-1 and TRBJ2-5; 9 nucleotides agree with TRBD2. V dropped 4 bases and J dropped 2; count of bases not matched to a gene: 7. Germline CDR1 and CDR2: KGHDR and SFDVKD. The CDR3 spans 16 residues. CDR3 loop: CATSDRRLAEQETQYF. CDR3 DNA sequence: TGTGCCACCAGTGACCGAAGACTAGCGGAGCAAGAGACCCAGTACTTC.

This clonotype was recorded many times. The CDR3 spells CASSLASSSGAFEQYF. CDR3 nucleotides: TGCGCCAGCAGCTTGGCCTCGTCTAGCGGGGCATTCGAGCAGTACTTC. The rearrangement uses TRBV5-1 and TRBJ2-7, with TRBD2 matching over 9 bases. Germline V gene data show CDR1 as SGHRS and CDR2 as YFSETQ. The ends lost 0 bases at V and 6 bases at J; junction bases unmatched: 10. The CDR3 is made up of 16 amino acids.

Ten or more counts support this clonotype. The gene calls are TRBV12-3 or TRBV12-4 and TRBJ2-7; 9 bases are a match to TRBD2. J lost 3 bases, V lost 6 bases, and 6 bases had no gene match. The CDR3 has 14 residues. For the CDR3, the DNA is TGTGCCAGCAGAACAGCGGGAGGAGGCTACGAGCAGTACTTC. This gives the protein CASRTAGGGYEQYF.

This clonotype was counted many times. The J gene is TRBJ1-6, the V gene TRBV24-1, with D uncertain. This CDR3 has 14 amino acids. CDR1 and CDR2 from the germline V gene are KGHDR and SFDVKD. The V end lost 9 bases, the J end lost 11 bases, and 19 bases lay between the germline ends. Here the CDR3 DNA reads TGTGCCACCTGGGCCAGAGGGCAAGGGACACCCCTCCACTTT. Translating gives CATWARGQGTPLHF.

Many counts were recorded for this clonotype. This chain joins TRBV6-1 and TRBJ1-6, with a weak D call TRBD1 (6 bases). The CDR3 is made up of 17 amino acids. Trimming left V 2 bases short and J 7 bases short, with 18 bases between. Germline values: CDR1 MNHNS, CDR2 SASEGT. CDR3 protein: CASSEITGGFSNSPLHF. The CDR3 bases are TGTGCCAGCAGTGAAATTACCGGGGGCTTTTCAAATTCACCCCTCCACTTT.

The rearrangement joins TRBV6-1 to TRBJ1-1; D remains unclear. V was pared by 6 bases and J by 1 base, with 9 bases between. Germline CDR1 reads MNHNS; CDR2 reads SASEGT. This CDR3 has 13 residues. DNA for the CDR3: TGTGCCAGCAGCTTCACCCAGAACACTGAAGCTTTCTTT. Translating gives CASSFTQNTEAFF.

This clonotype was picked up many times. The V call is TRBV7-2, the J call TRBJ1-1; TRBD1 is a possible D gene (5 bases). The CDR3 spans 12 residues. Deletions cut 5 bases from V and 4 bases from J, with 8 bases between. From germline, CDR1 is SGHTA and CDR2 FQGNSA. CDR3 nucleotide sequence: TGTGCCAGCAGCCGGGGCTCCACTGAAGCTTTCTTT. Protein: CASSRGSTEAFF.